What follows are 30 T cell receptor beta chains derived from one specimen sequenced in a study of T cell clonality in common variable immunodeficiency. Study observations and caveats: Common variable immunodeficiency TCR beta sequences reportedly had fewer deletions and N-nucleotide insertions.

What these receptors recognize is not known. Method: immunoSEQ multiplex PCR; TCRdb's copy keeps in-frame clones and lacks some. Listed for the sample are roughly 7,300 clones, none seen a single time. What was sequenced was peripheral blood mononuclear cells. The receptor set was obtained from a human donor with common variable immunodeficiency.

This clone was found many times. The read ends 3 residues early relative to the CDR3; the germline J gene fills the gap. This chain links TRBV19 with TRBJ2-1; TRBD2 matches 8 bases. V lost 9 bases, J lost 8 bases, and 15 bases stayed unmatched. CDR1 is LNHDA and CDR2 is SQIVND in the germline V gene (reference sequence). The CDR3 runs to 15 residues. The DNA read from the CDR3 is TGTGCCAGCACCCAGGGGACGTCGGGAGGGGATGAG. Translation gives CASTQGTSGGDE. The full CDR3 protein reads CASTQGTSGGDEQFF.

This clone has only a few counts. Coverage ceases 3 residues before the CDR3 finishes, and the germline J gene fills in the end. The chain employs TRBV19 and TRBJ2-3, with 7 nucleotides matching TRBD2. The CDR3 contains 12 residues. Germline-derived CDR1 and CDR2 are LNHDA and SQIVND (reference sequence). The DNA read from the CDR3 is TGTGCCAGTAGCGAGGGAGCGGGAACG. Protein sequence: CASSEGAGT. The entire CDR3 protein reads CASSEGAGTQYF.

This clone has a count of ten or more. Read coverage stops 3 residues before the CDR3 terminus; the germline J gene supplies the remainder. The chain links TRBV7-9 to TRBJ2-3; D ambiguous. The CDR3 covers 15 residues. V lost 2 bases to trimming and J lost 4 bases, with 13 bases between them. Looked up from germline, CDR1 is SEHNR and CDR2 is FQNEAQ (reference sequence). This chain's CDR3 is CASSLNLRPPDTQYF. Incomplete CDR3 DNA: TGTGCCAGCAGCTTAAACCTGAGGCCCCCAGATACG.

This clone ranks as medium-sized. The read terminates 3 residues before the CDR3 end, so the remaining end is supplied by the germline J gene. The V call is TRBV5-1, the J call TRBJ2-7; 7 nucleotides match TRBD1. This CDR3 comprises 14 residues. V shed 4 bases, J shed 1 base, and the junction held 5 bases outside the gene matches. The V gene's germline CDR1 is SGHRS and CDR2 YFSETQ. Incomplete CDR3 DNA: TGCGCCAGCAGCAGGGACAGCCCTTCCTACGAG. It codes for CASSRDSPSYE. The entire CDR3 reads CASSRDSPSYEQYF. Filled out from reference TRBV5-1 and TRBJ2-7, the complete variable domain reads KAGVTQTPRYLIKTRGQQVTLSCSPISGHRSVSWYQQTPGQGLQFLFEYFSETQRNKGNFPGRFSGRQFSNSRSEMNVSTLELGDSALYLCASSRDSPSYEQYFGPGTRLTVT.

Sample share makes this clone medium-sized. The read comes to an end 3 residues before the CDR3 does, leaving the germline J gene to fill in the end. The chain combines TRBV14 with TRBJ2-2; 7 nucleotides align to TRBD2. The trim removed 1 base at V and 0 bases at J, leaving 2 bases unmatched. Germline CDR1 is SGHDN and CDR2 is FVKESK. The CDR3 totals 16 residues. The CDR3 DNA, read in part, is TGTGCCAGCAGCCAAGCTAGCGGAGCGAACACCGGGGAG. This translates into CASSQASGANTGE. The entire CDR3 reads CASSQASGANTGELFF.

For this clone: The read gets to within 3 residues of the CDR3 end, and the germline J gene fills in the rest. This sequence joins TRBV5-1 and TRBJ2-1, with a weak D call TRBD2 (6 bases). Between the trimmed V and J ends, which lost 0 bases and 2 bases, there was a span of 12 bases. This CDR3 has 16 amino acids. The germline gives CDR1 SGHRS, CDR2 YFSETQ. CDR3 DNA, as far as it was read: TGCGCCAGCAGCTTGGAGGTGACTAGTACCTACAATGAG. Translated, it gives CASSLEVTSTYNE. The complete CDR3 reads CASSLEVTSTYNEQFF.

A word on this clone: Read data end 3 residues before the CDR3 end; the end is taken from the germline J gene. The V call is TRBV7-9, the J call TRBJ2-7, with a weak D call TRBD2 (6 bases). The CDR3 contains 13 residues. In germline, CDR1 is SEHNR, CDR2 FQNEAQ (reference sequence). V shed 5 bases and J shed 3 bases, with 11 bases lying between them. CDR3 sequence reads: CASSQRDFYEQYF. Partial CDR3 DNA: TGTGCCAGCAGCCAACGGGACTTCTACGAG.

Points on this clone: The observed sequence ends 3 residues before the CDR3 terminus, with the missing tail filled in from the germline J gene. The chain employs TRBV19 and TRBJ1-1; 11 bases fit TRBD1. Germline V gene sequence: CDR1 LNHDA, CDR2 SQIVND (reference sequence). The CDR3 contains 15 residues. The sequenced part of the CDR3 DNA is TGTGCCAGTAGTCCCCAGGACAGGGGGCGAAGGTTG. Translating it yields CASSPQDRGRRL. The whole CDR3 protein is CASSPQDRGRRLAFF.

As for this clone: The CDR3 end falls 3 residues outside the read, so it is completed with the germline J gene. This chain links TRBV19 with TRBJ2-7; 8 nucleotides match TRBD1. Looked up from germline, CDR1 is LNHDA and CDR2 is SQIVND (reference sequence). This CDR3 has 15 amino acids. J lost 3 bases, V lost 4 bases, and 8 bases had no gene match. Incomplete CDR3 DNA: TGTGCCAGTAGTACCCTGTTGGGGACAGGCTACGAG. Translation gives CASSTLLGTGYE. The full-length CDR3 reads as CASSTLLGTGYEQYF.

This clone is medium-sized within its sample. Sequencing ends 3 residues short of the CDR3 end; the germline J gene provides the rest. The sample contains more than one DNA sequence encoding this CDR3. The gene calls are TRBV20-1 and TRBJ1-6; D gene ambiguous. The CDR3 spans 15 residues. Germline CDR1 is DFQATT and CDR2 is SNEGSKA (reference sequence). Trimming took off 0 bases at V and 10 bases at J, with 16 bases between the two ends. The CDR3 protein is CSARDQTGERSPLHF. CDR3 DNA (partial): TGCAGTGCTAGAGATCAGACCGGGGAGAGATCACCC.

This clone was observed at least ten times. Sequencing ends 3 residues short of the CDR3 end; the germline J gene provides the rest. The chain combines TRBV20-1 with TRBJ2-5; D is unresolved. Trimming removed 4 bases at V and 2 bases at J, with 5 bases between. Germline values: CDR1 DFQATT, CDR2 SNEGSKA (reference sequence). The CDR3 is 11 amino acids. This CDR3 reads CSAIGQETQYF. CDR3 DNA, as far as it was read: TGCAGTGCTATCGGTCAAGAGACC.

A remark on this clone: The CDR3 is cut off 3 residues early in the read; its end comes from the germline J gene. The chain carries TRBV18 and TRBJ1-1; 9 nucleotides agree with TRBD1. Germline CDR1 and CDR2: KGHSH and LQKENI. The CDR3 is 15 amino acids. The V gene end was trimmed by 6 bases and the J gene end by 0 bases; junction bases not matched to a gene: 5. CDR3 DNA (partial): TGTGCCAGCTCTCAAAGGACAGGGGTGAACACTGAA. It specifies CASSQRTGVNTE. The CDR3 in its entirety is CASSQRTGVNTEAFF.

The sample holds a few counts of this clone. The CDR3 loop is CASSLRLAGDLNTQYF. Partial CDR3 DNA: TGTGCCAGCAGCTTACGACTAGCGGGAGATCTTAATACG. The chain is built from TRBV7-6 and TRBJ2-3; 12 nucleotides match TRBD2. The read ends 3 residues shy of where the CDR3 ends; the end is completed using the germline J gene. CDR3 size: 16 residues. The V segment lost 2 bases and the J segment 7 bases; nucleotides outside the gene matches: 7. Germline-derived CDR1 and CDR2 are SGHVS and FNYEAQ.

As to this clone: The DNA ends 3 residues before the CDR3 does, and the rest of the CDR3 is filled in from the germline J gene. V gene TRBV19 combines with J gene TRBJ2-4; D possibly corresponds to TRBD2 (6 bases). This CDR3 comprises 16 residues. The ends were cut back, 4 bases at V and 1 base at J, with 14 bases in the middle. The V gene's germline CDR1 is LNHDA and CDR2 SQIVND (reference sequence). The sequenced CDR3 bases are TGTGCCAGTAGTACCTCGGGACGGGGGGCCAAAAACATT. The encoded protein is CASSTSGRGAKNI. The full CDR3 protein is CASSTSGRGAKNIQYF.

In this sample, this clone turned up many times. The read finishes 3 residues shy of the CDR3 end, and the germline J gene is used to complete it. V is TRBV2 and J is TRBJ1-1; TRBD1 matches at 8 bases. With V trimmed by 4 bases and J by 6 bases, 7 bases remained unmatched. The CDR3 is 14 residues long. The germline V gene has CDR1 SNHLY and CDR2 FYNNEI. This chain's CDR3 is CASSGDRFTAEAFF. CDR3 DNA (partial): TGTGCCAGCAGTGGGGACAGGTTCACCGCTGAA.

As to this clone: The CDR3 extends 3 residues past the end of the read, so its final part is completed from the germline J gene. The chain carries TRBV30 and TRBJ2-1; D is ambiguous. Germline assignment: CDR1 GTSNPN and CDR2 SVGIG (reference sequence). The V end lost 0 bases, the J end lost 8 bases, and 5 bases lay between the germline ends. This CDR3 spans 11 amino acids. CDR3 DNA, as far as it was read: TGTGCCTGGAGTGTAACGGATGAG. As protein: CAWSVTDE. The whole CDR3 protein is CAWSVTDEQFF.

This clone was detected many times. The sequence runs out 3 residues before the end of the CDR3; the remainder is reconstructed from the germline J gene. This chain connects TRBV20-1 to TRBJ2-3; D not certain. This CDR3 has 16 amino acids. CDR1 is DFQATT and CDR2 is SNEGSKA in the germline V gene (reference sequence). With 2 bases removed from V and 0 bases from J, the gap between germline ends came to 15 bases. The covered CDR3 bases are TGCAGTGCTAGACTCCTGGGCTGGGCGAGCACAGATACG. Protein: CSARLLGWASTDT. The CDR3 as a whole reads CSARLLGWASTDTQYF.

This clone showed up many times. The CDR3 end lies 3 residues beyond the end of the read and is filled in from the germline J gene. The J gene is TRBJ2-2, the V gene TRBV5-1; the D gene could be TRBD1 or TRBD2 (5 bases each). The CDR3 loop spans 17 amino acids. V lost 0 bases and J lost 3, with 15 bases in between. Germline V lookup: CDR1 SGHRS, CDR2 YFSETQ. The sequenced CDR3 bases are TGCGCCAGCAGCTTGGTGGCAAGGGGAGCTGACACCGGGGAG. Its protein is CASSLVARGADTGE. The complete CDR3 reads CASSLVARGADTGELFF. Complete variable domain (other parts from reference TRBV5-1 and TRBJ2-2): KAGVTQTPRYLIKTRGQQVTLSCSPISGHRSVSWYQQTPGQGLQFLFEYFSETQRNKGNFPGRFSGRQFSNSRSEMNVSTLELGDSALYLCASSLVARGADTGELFFGEGSRLTVL.

The CDR3 protein is CASSTQLTDTQYF. The CDR3 DNA, read in part, is TGTGCCAGCAGTACCCAACTAACAGATACG. The chain combines TRBV2 with TRBJ2-3; D is uncertain. The read terminates 3 residues ahead of where the CDR3 ends, so the germline J gene completes it. Trimming shortened V by 5 bases and J by 3 bases, and 9 bases separated the two germline ends. The CDR3 runs 13 residues. CDR1 is SNHLY, CDR2 FYNNEI, per germline.

The sample holds many counts of this clone. CDR3 region: CASSAGTRTYEQYF. The CDR3 bases that were read are TGTGCCAGCAGTGCGGGGACTAGGACCTACGAG. V usage is TRBV2 and J usage is TRBJ2-7; 8 nucleotides align to TRBD2. The observed sequence ends 3 residues before the CDR3 terminus, with the missing tail filled in from the germline J gene. Germline lookup yields CDR1 SNHLY and CDR2 FYNNEI. The CDR3 has 14 residues. The trim removed 4 bases at V and 2 bases at J, leaving 4 bases unmatched. The whole variable domain, remainder taken from reference TRBV2 and TRBJ2-7, is EPEVTQTPSHQVTQMGQEVILRCVPISNHLYFYWYRQILGQKVEFLVSFYNNEISEKSEIFDDQFSVERPDGSNFTLKIRSTKLEDSAMYFCASSAGTRTYEQYFGPGTRLTVT.

About this clone: The read gets to within 3 residues of the CDR3 end, and the germline J gene fills in the rest. The chain employs TRBV6-2 or TRBV6-3 and TRBJ1-2, with D maybe TRBD1 (5 bases). The CDR3 has 13 amino acids. Germline-derived CDR1 and CDR2 are MNHEY and SVGEGT. V was cut by 5 bases and J by 4 bases, with 11 bases left in between. The CDR3: CASSSREGYGYTF. The DNA read from the CDR3 is TGTGCCAGCAGTAGCAGGGAAGGCTATGGC.

A note on this clone: Sequencing ends 3 residues short of the CDR3 end; the germline J gene provides the rest. The chain recombines TRBV5-1 with TRBJ2-3; unclear D gene. In germline, CDR1 is SGHRS, CDR2 YFSETQ. This CDR3 contains 14 residues. With 0 bases removed from V and 6 bases from J, the gap between germline ends came to 11 bases. The sequenced part of the CDR3 DNA is TGCGCCAGCAGCTTGGCCGTTATGTCCGATACG. Amino acid sequence: CASSLAVMSDT. The entire CDR3 protein is CASSLAVMSDTQYF.

This clone was seen repeatedly, ten times or more. The read ends 3 residues before the CDR3 terminus; that terminus is restored from the germline J gene. The chain combines TRBV5-1 with TRBJ1-5; D may be TRBD1 (6 bases). The CDR3 totals 14 residues. Deletions cut 5 bases from V and 0 bases from J, with 9 bases between. Germline V gene data show CDR1 as SGHRS and CDR2 as YFSETQ. The covered CDR3 bases are TGCGCCAGCAGGGCAGGGGATAGCAATCAGCCC. Amino acid sequence: CASRAGDSNQP. The full CDR3 is CASRAGDSNQPQHF.

At least ten counts were recorded for this clone. CDR3 in amino acids: CASSLTVGGLNEQFF. The sequenced CDR3 bases are TGCGCCAGCAGCTTGACCGTCGGCGGGTTAAATGAG. The chain recombines TRBV5-1 with TRBJ2-1; possibly TRBD2 for D (5 bases). The CDR3 is cut off 3 residues early in the read; its end comes from the germline J gene. The germline CDR1 and CDR2 sequences are SGHRS and YFSETQ. The CDR3 has 15 residues. V gave up 1 base and J gave up 7 bases, with 15 bases separating them.

In its sample, this clone was seen many times. The CDR3 end lies 3 residues beyond the end of the read and is filled in from the germline J gene. The J gene is TRBJ1-2, the V gene TRBV19; 7 bases are a match to TRBD1. This CDR3 has 14 residues. Germline assignment: CDR1 LNHDA and CDR2 SQIVND (reference sequence). Unmatched junction bases numbered 9, after V lost 7 bases and J lost 4 bases. This CDR3 reads CASTPQTGAYGYTF. The part of the CDR3 DNA that was read is TGTGCCAGTACCCCCCAAACAGGGGCCTATGGC. The full variable domain, with the rest looked up from reference TRBV19 and TRBJ1-2, is DGGITQSPKYLFRKEGQNVTLSCEQNLNHDAMYWYRQDPGQGLRLIYYSQIVNDFQKGDIAEGYSVSREKKESFPLTVTSAQKNPTAFYLCASTPQTGAYGYTFGSGTRLTVV.

This clone was observed a handful of times. Read data end 3 residues before the CDR3 end; the end is taken from the germline J gene. This rearrangement joins TRBV7-6 to TRBJ2-3; 10 bases match TRBD2. The junction had 6 bases not matched to a gene; V was cut back by 6 bases and J by 0 bases. Germline V gives CDR1 SGHVS, CDR2 FNYEAQ. This CDR3 region has 16 residues. CDR3 protein: CASRHKREGSTDTQYF. The CDR3 bases that were read are TGTGCCAGCAGACATAAGCGGGAGGGTAGCACAGATACG. The full variable domain, in which reference TRBV7-6 and TRBJ2-3 provide the parts outside the CDR3, is GAGVSQSPRYKVTKRGQDVALRCDPISGHVSLYWYRQALGQGPEFLTYFNYEAQQDKSGLPNDRFSAERPEGSISTLTIQRTEQRDSAMYRCASRHKREGSTDTQYFGPGTRLTVL.

This clone has ten or more counts. Partial CDR3 DNA: TGTGCCAGCAGCCAAGACGGGACTCCCGACAATGAG. Protein sequence: CASSQDGTPDNE. The full CDR3 sequence reads CASSQDGTPDNEQFF. The V and J genes are TRBV4-2 and TRBJ2-1; tentative D call: TRBD2 (6 bases). The CDR3 extends 3 residues past the end of the read, so its final part is completed from the germline J gene. The V end was cut by 0 bases, the J end by 5 bases, with 11 bases between. CDR3 length: 15 amino acids. Looked up from germline, CDR1 is LGHNA and CDR2 is YNFKEQ.

Judged by abundance, this clone is medium-sized. The read stops 3 residues short of the end of the CDR3; the missing end is completed from the germline J gene. The genes are TRBV5-1 and TRBJ2-7; TRBD2 matches 7 bases. The CDR3 runs to 18 residues. Per the germline V gene, CDR1 is SGHRS and CDR2 is YFSETQ. V dropped 5 bases and J dropped 3; count of bases not matched to a gene: 20. Incomplete CDR3 DNA: TGCGCCAGCAGTCGCATGTCTCTAGCGGAGGGAACAATCTACGAG. Translating gives CASSRMSLAEGTIYE. The complete CDR3 sequence is CASSRMSLAEGTIYEQYF.

This clone was counted at least ten times. The CDR3 extends 3 residues past the end of the read, so its final part is completed from the germline J gene. The chain combines TRBV7-2 with TRBJ2-5, with a weak D call TRBD1 (5 bases). Deletions cut 5 bases from V and 5 bases from J, with 9 bases between. Germline V gene data show CDR1 as SGHTA and CDR2 as FQGNSA. The CDR3 extends over 12 amino acids. Partial CDR3 DNA: TGTGCCAGCAGCCCAGGGTTGGAGACC. Encoded protein: CASSPGLET. The whole CDR3 sequence is CASSPGLETQYF.

In its sample, this clone was seen many times. The CDR3 end lies 3 residues beyond the end of the read and is filled in from the germline J gene. V is TRBV6-1 and J is TRBJ1-2, with unresolved D. The CDR3 covers 12 residues. Germline CDR1 MNHNS, CDR2 SASEGT. V was clipped by 4 bases and J by 4 bases, with 7 bases between them. The CDR3 bases that were read are TGTGCCAGCAGTGTGAGCGGCTATGGC. This encodes CASSVSGYG. The CDR3 in its entirety is CASSVSGYGYTF.